This record concerns one TCR beta chain sequence. The target antigen is unknown. This sample was taken from a study of T-cell memory formation after mild COVID-19. Researchers used 5'RACE with constant-segment primers to make TCR alpha and TCR beta cDNA libraries that carry sample barcodes and UMIs. TCRdb used MiXCR to reprocess the 5' RACE reads, holding one entry per CDR3 protein. This table has 250,000 to 350,000 distinct CDR3 sequences, approximately 14% appearing once. Study results and caveats: Shrinking CD4+ clones were chiefly CM and EM; CD8+ ones were chiefly EMRA. Clones shrinking between day 15 and 85 showed a balanced CD4/CD8 split, and those that grew later tilted toward CD4+.

The CDR3 is made up of 17 amino acids. CDR1 is SEHNR and CDR2 is FQNEAQ in the germline V gene (reference sequence). V lost 5 bases and J lost 4; bases outside the gene matches: 10. Sequencing was done on a sample of PBMCs or a T cell subset sorted from them (not recorded which). This clonotype was obtained from a man aged 18 to 29 who had mild COVID-19 (a few samples of this study predate the infection). Cell type and time point are not known. The chain employs TRBV7-9 and TRBJ1-5, with TRBD1 matching 11 bases. Written as DNA, the CDR3 is TGTGCCAGCAGCCCAGGGACAGGGGGGGTAGCTAATCAGCCCCAGCATTTT. Amino acids: CASSPGTGGVANQPQHF.